This T cell receptor (beta chain) was sequenced during a study of blood T cells in healthy people across ages. Alongside a J-beta primer mix, a sample-barcoded 5' primer served in a second PCR lasting about 7 to 12 cycles. TCRdb used MiXCR to reprocess the 5' RACE reads, holding one entry per CDR3 protein. The sample includes approximately 770,000 distinct CDR3 sequences, roughly 50% seen only once; the top ten take roughly 22%. Germline lookup yields CDR1 DFQATT and CDR2 SNEGSKA (reference sequence). V gave up 4 bases and J gave up 8 bases; unmatched junction bases: 8. The CDR3 runs 14 residues. The receptor was derived from a man under 40 in good health. The chain joins TRBV20-1 to TRBJ2-1; 10 bases map to TRBD2. The sample taken for sequencing was blood. CDR3 sequence: CSATDPSGGYEQFF. Written as DNA, the CDR3 is TGCAGTGCTACGGACCCTAGCGGGGGCTATGAGCAGTTCTTC.